This T cell receptor beta chain stems from a study of post-analysis software for immune sequencing data. Study details: Several disease courses (relapsing-remitting, secondary progressive and progressive-relapsing) of multiple sclerosis were included. Study outcomes and limitations: For normalized Chao1 diversity, multiple sclerosis patients scored significantly lower than controls did.

The authors incorporated unique molecular identifiers into the TCR beta cDNA libraries. With about 0.95 to 11 million T cells as the source, roughly 0.5 million cDNA molecules resulted. TCRdb redid the calling of the PCR reads with MiXCR, one entry per CDR3 protein. The sample lists hundreds of thousands of distinct CDR3 sequences; approximately 53% were seen once. This clonotype was observed a few times. The target antigen is unknown. This receptor was identified in a girl aged 10-17 years with multiple sclerosis. Material for sequencing was blood.

This CDR3 is CASSLVTFETITTDTQYF. In DNA, the CDR3 is TGTGCCAGCAGCTTGGTAACATTCGAGACAATAACCACAGATACGCAGTATTTT. J is TRBJ2-3 and V is TRBV5-6; D ambiguous. V lost 0 bases to trimming and J lost 2 bases, with 19 bases between them. This CDR3 is built from 18 residues. Germline-derived CDR1 and CDR2 are SGHDT and YYEEEE.